Shown below are 15 T cell receptor beta chains from a single sample sequenced in a study of CD8+ T cells in alopecia areata. Treatment meaning: oral pan-JAK inhibitor, 5-10 mg twice daily. RNA was isolated and reverse transcribed to cDNA, the sequencing template. Libraries were prepared by immunoSEQ multiplex PCR; TCRdb keeps only in-frame clonotypes and omits some of them. This sample has about 180,000 clones, with approximately 51% found just once. The sequencing used CD8+ T cells sorted from blood, collected around week 52, from a patient treated with tofacitinib. These receptors were obtained from a human donor with alopecia areata.

The chain couples TRBV30 to TRBJ1-5; D is perhaps TRBD1 (5 bases). CDR3 size: 13 residues. V gave up 0 bases and J gave up 4 bases, with 7 bases separating them. Germline values: CDR1 GTSNPN, CDR2 SVGIG (reference sequence). The CDR3 region is CAWSVQANQPQHF. The CDR3, as DNA: TGTGCCTGGAGTGTACAGGCTAATCAGCCCCAGCATTTT.

The chain combines TRBV5-1 with TRBJ2-7; 7 bases match TRBD1. After removal of 0 bases from V and 5 bases from J, the junction contained 2 bases not matched to a gene. Germline V gives CDR1 SGHRS, CDR2 YFSETQ. CDR3 length: 13 amino acids. The CDR3 loop is CASSLDRGNEQYF. CDR3 DNA sequence: TGCGCCAGCAGCTTGGACAGGGGAAACGAGCAGTACTTC.

The rearrangement joins TRBV19 to TRBJ2-1; TRBD2 might be the D (6 bases). The CDR3 runs 15 residues. Germline V CDR1 and CDR2: LNHDA, SQIVND (reference sequence). Trimming cost V 7 bases and J 4 bases, with 17 bases left between them. CDR3 region: CASTPQGLIYNEQFF. CDR3 sequence (DNA): TGTGCCAGTACCCCCCAGGGACTGATTTACAATGAGCAGTTCTTC. Complete variable domain (other parts from reference TRBV19 and TRBJ2-1): DGGITQSPKYLFRKEGQNVTLSCEQNLNHDAMYWYRQDPGQGLRLIYYSQIVNDFQKGDIAEGYSVSREKKESFPLTVTSAQKNPTAFYLCASTPQGLIYNEQFFGPGTRLTVL.

The chain couples TRBV27 to TRBJ1-1; D is undetermined. V lost 1 base and J 2 bases, leaving 11 bases between the germline ends. Germline V gene data show CDR1 as MNHEY and CDR2 as SMNVEV (reference sequence). This CDR3 contains 15 residues. The DNA for the CDR3 is TGTGCCAGCAGTTTATTCCCGGCATCCAACACTGAAGCTTTCTTT. Its protein is CASSLFPASNTEAFF.

CDR3 sequence: CASSPNSHGAIIEQFF. The CDR3 nucleotides read TGTGCCAGCAGCCCAAACTCTCACGGGGCGATCATTGAGCAGTTCTTC. The rearrangement uses TRBV7-8 and TRBJ2-1; either TRBD1 or TRBD2 may supply D (5 bases each). The CDR3 extends over 16 amino acids. The ends were cut back, 5 bases at V and 9 bases at J, with 23 bases in the middle. From germline, CDR1 is SGHVS and CDR2 FQNEAQ.

This clone was seen a single time. The chain uses TRBV5-6 and TRBJ2-3; tentatively, D is TRBD1 (8 bases). The CDR3 is 16 amino acids. The germline V gene has CDR1 SGHDT and CDR2 YYEEEE. The V end was cut by 3 bases, the J end by 4 bases, with 18 bases between. CDR3 loop: CASSWGGQVHADTQYF. Here the CDR3 DNA reads TGTGCCAGCAGCTGGGGGGGACAGGTCCACGCAGATACGCAGTATTTT. Supplemented by reference TRBV5-6 and TRBJ2-3, the full variable domain reads DAGVTQSPTHLIKTRGQQVTLRCSPKSGHDTVSWYQQALGQGPQFIFQYYEEEERQRGNFPDRFSGHQFPNYSSELNVNALLLGDSALYLCASSWGGQVHADTQYFGPGTRLTVL.

This chain joins TRBV29-1 and TRBJ1-1; no firm D call. Germline lookup yields CDR1 SQVTM and CDR2 ANQGSEA. The CDR3 is 12 amino acids. V lost 6 bases and J lost 8, with 16 bases in between. CDR3 in DNA: TGCAGCGTGCGGGCAGATCAAACCGAAGCTTTCTTT. It specifies CSVRADQTEAFF.

The chain combines TRBV7-9 with TRBJ1-2; D unresolved. Per germline, CDR1 SEHNR and CDR2 FQNEAQ (reference sequence). The CDR3 covers 13 residues. V was shortened by 4 bases and J by 2 bases, with 8 bases between the two germline ends. The CDR3 loop reads CASSSTRNYGYTF. Written as DNA, the CDR3 is TGTGCCAGCAGCTCTACAAGAAACTATGGCTACACCTTC.

The V gene is TRBV7-9, the J gene TRBJ1-1; the D is unclear. The germline V gene has CDR1 SEHNR and CDR2 FQNEAQ (reference sequence). Trimming left V 4 bases short and J 8 bases short, with 17 bases between. This CDR3 is built from 14 residues. CDR3 in amino acids: CASSSQLTSHEAFF. The CDR3 DNA sequence: TGTGCCAGCAGCTCCCAATTAACATCCCACGAAGCTTTCTTT.

This clone was seen more than once but under ten times. The V call is TRBV5-1, the J call TRBJ2-3, with 7 bases matching TRBD1. CDR1 is SGHRS and CDR2 is YFSETQ in the germline V gene. The CDR3 has 14 residues. Germline trimming cut 2 bases from V and 4 bases from J; bases unmatched to any gene: 4. For the CDR3, the DNA is TGCGCCAGCAGCTTTGGACAGGCCCCAGATACGCAGTATTTT. This sequence encodes CASSFGQAPDTQYF. Based on the CDR3 plus reference TRBV5-1 and TRBJ2-3, the full variable domain is KAGVTQTPRYLIKTRGQQVTLSCSPISGHRSVSWYQQTPGQGLQFLFEYFSETQRNKGNFPGRFSGRQFSNSRSEMNVSTLELGDSALYLCASSFGQAPDTQYFGPGTRLTVL.

J is TRBJ1-2 and V is TRBV6-5; TRBD1 matches at 9 bases. Germline V CDR1 and CDR2: MNHEY, SVGAGI. The CDR3 is 12 residues long. The V gene end was trimmed by 6 bases and the J gene end by 8 bases; junction bases not matched to a gene: 4. The CDR3 DNA reads as TGTGCCAGCAGACAGGGGGCGGCAGGCTACACCTTC. Protein: CASRQGAAGYTF.

The gene calls are TRBV27 and TRBJ2-7; 8 bases are shared with TRBD1. After removal of 3 bases from V and 3 bases from J, the junction contained 4 bases not matched to a gene. Germline V CDR1 and CDR2: MNHEY, SMNVEV (reference sequence). The CDR3 is 14 amino acids. The CDR3 protein is CASSFRDRNYEQYF. CDR3 nucleotides: TGTGCCAGCAGTTTCCGGGACAGGAACTACGAGCAGTACTTC.

V is TRBV4-1 and J is TRBJ2-7; TRBD1 agrees at 9 bases. With V trimmed by 0 bases and J by 3 bases, 3 bases remained unmatched. Germline V gene data show CDR1 as MGHRA and CDR2 as YSYEKL. This CDR3 spans 15 amino acids. The CDR3 region is CASSQEETGGYEQYF. The CDR3 DNA reads TGCGCCAGCAGCCAAGAAGAGACAGGGGGCTACGAGCAGTACTTC.

This clone was detected only once. The V call is TRBV4-2, the J call TRBJ2-3; D perhaps matches TRBD1 (6 bases). Germline lookup yields CDR1 LGHNA and CDR2 YNFKEQ. CDR3 length: 16 amino acids. V lost 5 bases and J lost 2, with 17 bases in between. This CDR3 is CASSLARDTFTDTQYF. CDR3 nucleotides: TGTGCCAGCAGCTTGGCTCGGGACACTTTCACAGATACGCAGTATTTT.

This clone was picked up a small number of times. The chain has TRBV9 and TRBJ1-2; D not resolved. The CDR3 is made up of 14 amino acids. Germline V gene sequence: CDR1 SGDLS, CDR2 YYNGEE. V gave up 2 bases and J gave up 5 bases, with 13 bases separating them. This CDR3 is CASSVAGIQYGYTF. The CDR3 DNA reads TGTGCCAGCAGCGTTGCCGGGATCCAATATGGCTACACCTTC.